This T cell receptor (beta chain) stems from a study of blood T cell repertoires in COVID-19. Study context: Both acute and convalescent COVID-19 samples were obtained from the United States, Italy and Spain.

Germline CDR1 is MDHEN and CDR2 is SYDVKM. The CDR3 runs 13 residues. Trimming left V 10 bases short and J 2 bases short, with 15 bases between. This clone was seen a single time. Repertoires were generated with immunoSEQ multiplex PCR, while TCRdb's copy carries only in-frame clones and drops some. This table holds hundreds of thousands of clones, roughly 87% found once. The clonotype comes from a woman aged 25 to 45 with acute COVID-19. The sequencing input was PBMCs or T cells enriched from blood (not recorded which). V and J are TRBV28 and TRBJ2-7, with D possibly matching TRBD1 (5 bases). CDR3 DNA sequence: TGTGCCACCGAAGGGGCAGGCCCCTACGAGCAGTACTTC. Translation gives CATEGAGPYEQYF.